Each of the 6 T cell receptor beta chains below was sequenced from the same sample in a study of shared clonotypes between healthy human individuals. Naive CD8 cells lacked CD45RO, underwent positive selection for CCR7 and left out terminally differentiated effector memory CD45RA+ cells. TCRdb keeps only in-frame clones here, not all; method: immunoSEQ multiplex PCR. Of about 2 million clones in the sample, less than 95% were seen once. Sequencing was performed on naive CD8+ T cells sorted from blood. The receptors come from a man between 18 and 29 years old in good health.

This chain uses TRBV11-2 with TRBJ2-5, with D perhaps matching TRBD2 (6 bases). Per the germline V gene, CDR1 is SGHAT and CDR2 is FQNNGV. V lost 4 bases and J lost 0, with 15 bases in between. There are 16 residues in the CDR3. The CDR3 is CASSSHAAGYQETQYF. The CDR3 nucleotides are TGTGCCAGCAGCTCCCATGCAGCGGGTTACCAAGAGACCCAGTACTTC.

For this clone: The sample holds other DNA sequences that translate to the same CDR3. The chain combines TRBV29-1 with TRBJ1-1; unclear D gene. This CDR3 spans 13 amino acids. V was cut by 6 bases and J by 0 bases, with 11 bases left in between. Germline V gene lookup returns CDR1 SQVTM and CDR2 ANQGSEA. This CDR3 is CSVPGGLNTEAFF. CDR3 nucleotides: TGCAGCGTCCCCGGAGGGCTGAACACTGAAGCTTTCTTT.

The chain is built from TRBV15 and TRBJ1-4; TRBD1 might be the D (6 bases). From germline, CDR1 is LNHNV and CDR2 YYDKDF (reference sequence). The CDR3 loop spans 17 amino acids. Trimming pared 5 bases from V and 4 bases from J, leaving 20 bases between. The CDR3 region has the DNA TGTGCCACCAGCGGAACCCCGAGGACAGACTTTAATGAAAAACTGTTTTTT. Protein product: CATSGTPRTDFNEKLFF.

The chain links TRBV13 to TRBJ1-3; 8 positions agree with TRBD1. V trimming: 5 bases; J trimming: 0 bases; junction bases outside the gene matches: 6. Per the germline V gene, CDR1 is PRHDT and CDR2 is FYEKMQ (reference sequence). The CDR3 loop spans 16 amino acids. The CDR3 region is CASSEGGQVSGNTIYF. CDR3 sequence (DNA): TGTGCCAGCAGCGAAGGGGGACAGGTCTCTGGAAACACCATATATTTT.

The CDR3 reads CASRWGGSPDEQFF. In DNA, the CDR3 is TGTGCCAGCAGATGGGGCGGATCTCCCGATGAGCAGTTCTTC. The J gene is TRBJ2-1, the V gene TRBV27; weak D call: TRBD1 (5 bases). V shed 6 bases and J shed 8 bases, with 17 bases lying between them. Germline V gene lookup returns CDR1 MNHEY and CDR2 SMNVEV (reference sequence). The CDR3 runs 14 residues.

This chain joins TRBV27 and TRBJ2-3, with D perhaps assigned TRBD1 or TRBD2 (6 bases each). Per the germline V gene, CDR1 is MNHEY and CDR2 is SMNVEV (reference sequence). This CDR3 is built from 14 residues. Deletions cut 0 bases from V and 9 bases from J, with 13 bases between. Here the CDR3 DNA reads TGTGCCAGCAGTTTATCTGCCGGGGGCTTGACGCAGTATTTT. Translating it yields CASSLSAGGLTQYF.